What follows describes a single TCR beta chain. Its antigen is as yet unknown. Only in-frame clones appear in the TCRdb table, and some are missing; sequencing was by immunoSEQ multiplex PCR. The sample lists about 2.4 million clones, roughly 92% occurring once. This entry belongs to a study of shared clonotypes between healthy human individuals. Findings and caveats of the study: Among non-shared clonotypes, generation probabilities were lower than among those shared by all four donors. Enrolling few donors narrowed the genetic and exposure-history diversity that was represented. Clonotype sharing among donors likely depends on sequencing depth. Larger estimated richness was generally recorded for naive subsets relative to memory subsets.

V lost 5 bases and J 8 bases, leaving 15 bases between the germline ends. CDR3 length: 14 residues. Germline-derived CDR1 and CDR2 are LNHDA and SQIVND (reference sequence). The rearrangement joins TRBV19 to TRBJ1-4, with D hard to call. Sequenced sample: naive CD4+ T cells sorted from blood. Subset meaning: CD45RA+ positively selected. This clonotype was obtained from a man aged 18-30 years in good health. Here the CDR3 DNA reads TGTGCCAGTAGTTCGCCCGGGATAGGAGAAAAACTGTTTTTT. Translation: CASSSPGIGEKLFF.